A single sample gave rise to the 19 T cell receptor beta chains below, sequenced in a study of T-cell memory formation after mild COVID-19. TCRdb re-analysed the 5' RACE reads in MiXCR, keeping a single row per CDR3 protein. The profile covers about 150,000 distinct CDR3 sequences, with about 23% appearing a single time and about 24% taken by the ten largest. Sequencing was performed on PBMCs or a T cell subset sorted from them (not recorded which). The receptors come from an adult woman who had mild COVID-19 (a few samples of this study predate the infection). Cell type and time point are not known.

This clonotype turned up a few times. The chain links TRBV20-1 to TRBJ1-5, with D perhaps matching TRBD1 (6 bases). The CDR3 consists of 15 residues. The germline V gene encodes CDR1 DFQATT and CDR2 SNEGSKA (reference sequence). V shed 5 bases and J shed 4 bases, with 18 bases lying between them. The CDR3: CSAQEGGILNQPQHF. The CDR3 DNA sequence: TGCAGTGCTCAAGAAGGGGGGATACTGAATCAGCCCCAGCATTTT.

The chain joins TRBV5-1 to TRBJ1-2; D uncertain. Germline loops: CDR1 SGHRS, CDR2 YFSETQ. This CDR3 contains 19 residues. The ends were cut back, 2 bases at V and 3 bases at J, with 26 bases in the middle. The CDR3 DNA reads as TGCGCCAGCAGCTTTATCTTCTCGGCGGCCCTCGATGGAGACTATGGCTACACCTTC. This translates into CASSFIFSAALDGDYGYTF.

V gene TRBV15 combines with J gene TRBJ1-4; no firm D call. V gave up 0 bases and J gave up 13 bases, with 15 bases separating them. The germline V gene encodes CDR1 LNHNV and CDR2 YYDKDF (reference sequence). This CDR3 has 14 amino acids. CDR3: CATSRDLGLWGLFF. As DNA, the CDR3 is TGTGCCACCAGCAGAGATCTCGGGCTATGGGGACTGTTTTTT.

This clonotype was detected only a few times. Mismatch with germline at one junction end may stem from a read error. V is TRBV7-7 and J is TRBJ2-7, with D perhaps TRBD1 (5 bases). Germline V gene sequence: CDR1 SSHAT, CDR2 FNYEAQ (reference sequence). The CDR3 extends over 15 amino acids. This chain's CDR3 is CASSPQFGAADEQYF. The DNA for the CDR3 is TGTGCTAGCAGCCCCCAGTTTGGGGCTGCTGACGAGCAGTACTTC.

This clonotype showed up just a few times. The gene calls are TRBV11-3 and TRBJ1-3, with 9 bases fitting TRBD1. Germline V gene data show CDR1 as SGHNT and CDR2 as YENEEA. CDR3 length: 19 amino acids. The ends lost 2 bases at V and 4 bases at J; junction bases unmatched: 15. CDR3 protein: CASSLPDRGKGCGGNTIYF. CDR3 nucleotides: TGTGCCAGCAGCTTACCCGACAGGGGGAAGGGCTGTGGAGGAAACACCATATATTTT.

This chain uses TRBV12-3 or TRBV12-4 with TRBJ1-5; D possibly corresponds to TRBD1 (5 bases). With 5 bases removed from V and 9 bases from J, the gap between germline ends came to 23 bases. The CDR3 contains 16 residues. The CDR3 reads CASSKSGTTLSRPQHF. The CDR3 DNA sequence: TGTGCCAGCAGTAAATCCGGGACTACCTTAAGTCGGCCCCAGCATTTT.

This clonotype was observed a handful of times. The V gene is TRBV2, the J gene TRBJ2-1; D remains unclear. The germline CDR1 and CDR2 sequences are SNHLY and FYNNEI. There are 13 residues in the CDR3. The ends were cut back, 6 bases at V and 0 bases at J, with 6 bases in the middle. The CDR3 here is CASRMSSYNEQFF. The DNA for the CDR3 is TGTGCCAGCAGGATGAGCTCCTACAATGAGCAGTTCTTC.

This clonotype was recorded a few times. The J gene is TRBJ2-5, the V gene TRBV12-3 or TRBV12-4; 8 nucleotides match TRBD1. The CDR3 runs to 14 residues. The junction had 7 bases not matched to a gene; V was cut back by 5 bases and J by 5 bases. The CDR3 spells CASSRGQGWETQYF. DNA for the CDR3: TGTGCCAGCAGTCGAGGACAGGGTTGGGAGACCCAGTACTTC.

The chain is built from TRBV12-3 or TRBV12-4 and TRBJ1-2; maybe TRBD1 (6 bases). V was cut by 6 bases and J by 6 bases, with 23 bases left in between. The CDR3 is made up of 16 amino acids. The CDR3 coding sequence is TGTGCCAGCAGCTTTCGGACAGATAGTGTGGTGAATGGCTACACCTTC. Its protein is CASSFRTDSVVNGYTF.

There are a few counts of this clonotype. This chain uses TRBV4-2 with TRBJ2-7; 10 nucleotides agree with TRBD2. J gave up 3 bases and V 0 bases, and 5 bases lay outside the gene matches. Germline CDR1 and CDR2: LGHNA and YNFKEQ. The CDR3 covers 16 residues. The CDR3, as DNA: TGTGCCAGCAGCCAAGAAGGCCGGACTAGCGGCTACGAGCAGTACTTC. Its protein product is CASSQEGRTSGYEQYF.

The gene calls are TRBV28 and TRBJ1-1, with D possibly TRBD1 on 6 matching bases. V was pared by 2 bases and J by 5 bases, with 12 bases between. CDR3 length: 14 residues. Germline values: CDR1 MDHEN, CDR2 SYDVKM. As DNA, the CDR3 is TGTGCCAGCAGTTTAGGGGGCCAGAAGACTGAAGCTTTCTTT. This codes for CASSLGGQKTEAFF.

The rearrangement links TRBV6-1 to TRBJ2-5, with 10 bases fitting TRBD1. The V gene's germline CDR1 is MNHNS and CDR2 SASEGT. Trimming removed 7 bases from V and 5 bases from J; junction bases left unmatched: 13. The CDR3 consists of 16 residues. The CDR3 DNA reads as TGTGCCAGCACTAAAACCGCTTGGACAGGGGGGGAGACCCAGTACTTC. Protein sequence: CASTKTAWTGGETQYF.

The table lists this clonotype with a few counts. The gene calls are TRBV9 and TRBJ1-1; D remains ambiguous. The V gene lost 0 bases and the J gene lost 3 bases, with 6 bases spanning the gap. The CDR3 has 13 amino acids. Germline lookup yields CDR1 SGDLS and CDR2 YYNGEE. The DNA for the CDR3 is TGTGCCAGCAGCGTAGGCACCGACACTGAAGCTTTCTTT. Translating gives CASSVGTDTEAFF.

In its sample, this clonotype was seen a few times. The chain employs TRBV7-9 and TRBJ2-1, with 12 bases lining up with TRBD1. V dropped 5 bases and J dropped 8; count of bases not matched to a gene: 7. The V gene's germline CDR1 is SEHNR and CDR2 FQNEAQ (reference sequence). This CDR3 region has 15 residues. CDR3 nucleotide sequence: TGTGCCAGCAGCCCGGGACAGGGGGCCCCCCATGAGCAGTTCTTC. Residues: CASSPGQGAPHEQFF.

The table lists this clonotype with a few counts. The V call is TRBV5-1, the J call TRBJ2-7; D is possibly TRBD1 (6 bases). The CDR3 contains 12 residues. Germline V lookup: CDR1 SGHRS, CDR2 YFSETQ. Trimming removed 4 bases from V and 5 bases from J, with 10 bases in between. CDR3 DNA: TGCGCCAGCAGCCCTCACAGGGACGAGCAGTACTTC. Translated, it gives CASSPHRDEQYF.

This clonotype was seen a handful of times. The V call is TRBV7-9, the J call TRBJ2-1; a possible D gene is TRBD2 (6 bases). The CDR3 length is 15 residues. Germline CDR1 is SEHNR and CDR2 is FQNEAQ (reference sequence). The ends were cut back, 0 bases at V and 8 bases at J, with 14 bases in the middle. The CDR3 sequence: CASSLASGGLDEQFF. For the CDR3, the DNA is TGTGCCAGCAGCTTAGCTAGCGGAGGGTTGGATGAGCAGTTCTTC.

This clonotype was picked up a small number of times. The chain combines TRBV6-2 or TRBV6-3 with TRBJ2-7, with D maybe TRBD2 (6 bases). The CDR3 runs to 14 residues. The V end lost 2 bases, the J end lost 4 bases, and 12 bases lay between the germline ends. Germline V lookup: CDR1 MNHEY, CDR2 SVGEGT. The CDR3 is CASSYGSGAYEQYF. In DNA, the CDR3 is TGTGCCAGCAGTTACGGGTCGGGAGCTTACGAGCAGTACTTC.

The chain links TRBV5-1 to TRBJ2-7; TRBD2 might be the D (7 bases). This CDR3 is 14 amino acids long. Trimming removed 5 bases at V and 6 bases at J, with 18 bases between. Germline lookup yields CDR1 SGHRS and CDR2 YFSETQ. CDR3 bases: TGCGCCAGCAGACCCCCCCAGGGGACTATCGAGCAGTACTTC. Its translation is CASRPPQGTIEQYF.

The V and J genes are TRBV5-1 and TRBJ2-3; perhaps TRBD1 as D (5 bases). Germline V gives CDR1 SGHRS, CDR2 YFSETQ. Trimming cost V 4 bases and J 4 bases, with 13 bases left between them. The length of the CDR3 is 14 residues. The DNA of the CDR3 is TGCGCCAGCAGCCAGGGCAAGGGCCCAGATACGCAGTATTTT. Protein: CASSQGKGPDTQYF.